The present entry profiles one T cell receptor (beta chain) with its context. The data stem from a study of T cells expressing NK-cell markers. Reanalyzing the 5' RACE reads, TCRdb keeps one entry per CDR3 protein, without DNA. There are under 600,000 distinct CDR3 sequences in the sample, with over 1.3% held by the top ten. This CDR3 has 16 amino acids. Germline lookup yields CDR1 DFQATT and CDR2 SNEGSKA (reference sequence). V usage is TRBV20-1 and J usage is TRBJ2-1; TCRdb proposes TRBD2, but this gene call is untestable without DNA. The receptor's source is a woman between 45 and 60 years old in good health. The sequenced sample was blood T cells: a sorted CD56 or NKG2C T cell subset, CD4+ or CD8+ T cells, or bulk PBMC T cells (not recorded which). The CDR3: CSARAFLAGGPNEQFF.